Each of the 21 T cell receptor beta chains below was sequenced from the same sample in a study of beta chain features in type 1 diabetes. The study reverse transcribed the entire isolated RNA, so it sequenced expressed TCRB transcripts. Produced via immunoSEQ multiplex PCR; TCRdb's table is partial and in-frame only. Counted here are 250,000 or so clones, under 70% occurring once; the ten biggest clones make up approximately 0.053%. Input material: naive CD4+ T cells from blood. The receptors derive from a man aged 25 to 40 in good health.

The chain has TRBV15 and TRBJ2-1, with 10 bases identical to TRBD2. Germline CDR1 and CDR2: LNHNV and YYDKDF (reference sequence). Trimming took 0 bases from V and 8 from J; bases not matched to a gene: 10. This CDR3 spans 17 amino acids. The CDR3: CATSRDPLASGSYEQFF. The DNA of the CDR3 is TGTGCCACCAGCAGAGATCCATTGGCTAGCGGGAGCTATGAGCAGTTCTTC.

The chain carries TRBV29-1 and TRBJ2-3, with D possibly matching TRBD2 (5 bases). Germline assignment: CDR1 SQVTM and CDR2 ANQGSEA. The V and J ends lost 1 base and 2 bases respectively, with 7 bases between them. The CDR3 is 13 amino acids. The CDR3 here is CSVEVANTDTQYF. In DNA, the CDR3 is TGCAGCGTTGAAGTAGCGAACACAGATACGCAGTATTTT.

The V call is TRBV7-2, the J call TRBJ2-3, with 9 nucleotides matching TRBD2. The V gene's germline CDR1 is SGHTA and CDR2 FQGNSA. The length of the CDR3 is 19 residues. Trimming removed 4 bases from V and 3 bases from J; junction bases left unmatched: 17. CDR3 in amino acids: CASSSRGGRAGGATDTQYF. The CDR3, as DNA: TGTGCCAGCAGCTCCCGGGGCGGGAGGGCCGGTGGAGCTACAGATACGCAGTATTTT.

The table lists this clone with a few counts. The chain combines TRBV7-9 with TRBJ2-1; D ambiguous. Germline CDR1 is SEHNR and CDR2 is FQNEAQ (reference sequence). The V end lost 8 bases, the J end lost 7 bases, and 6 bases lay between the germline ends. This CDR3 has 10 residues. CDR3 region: CASVKNEQFF. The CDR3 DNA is TGTGCCAGCGTGAAGAATGAGCAGTTCTTC.

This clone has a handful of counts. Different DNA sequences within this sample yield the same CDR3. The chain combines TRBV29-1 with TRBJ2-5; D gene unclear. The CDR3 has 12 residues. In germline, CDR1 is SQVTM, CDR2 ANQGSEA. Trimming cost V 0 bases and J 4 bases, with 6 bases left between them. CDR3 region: CSVEELGETQYF. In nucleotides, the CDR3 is TGCAGCGTTGAAGAACTCGGAGAGACCCAGTACTTC.

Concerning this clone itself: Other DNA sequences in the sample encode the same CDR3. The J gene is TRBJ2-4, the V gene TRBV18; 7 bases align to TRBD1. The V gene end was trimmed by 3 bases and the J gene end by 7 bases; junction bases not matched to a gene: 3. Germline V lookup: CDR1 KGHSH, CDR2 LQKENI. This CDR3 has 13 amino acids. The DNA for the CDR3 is TGTGCCAGCTCACCCGGACAGGAGAACATTCAGTACTTC. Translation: CASSPGQENIQYF.

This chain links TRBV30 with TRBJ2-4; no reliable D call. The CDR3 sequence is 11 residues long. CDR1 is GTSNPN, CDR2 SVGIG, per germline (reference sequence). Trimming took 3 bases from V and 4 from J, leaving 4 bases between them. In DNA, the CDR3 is TGTGCCTGGAGGGGGAAAAACATTCAGTACTTC. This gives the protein CAWRGKNIQYF.

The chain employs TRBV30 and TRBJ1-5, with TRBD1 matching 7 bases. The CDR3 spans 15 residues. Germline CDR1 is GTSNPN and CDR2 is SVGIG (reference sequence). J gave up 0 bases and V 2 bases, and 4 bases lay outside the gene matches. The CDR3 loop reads CAWSPTGDSNQPQHF. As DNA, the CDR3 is TGTGCCTGGAGTCCAACAGGGGATAGCAATCAGCCCCAGCATTTT.

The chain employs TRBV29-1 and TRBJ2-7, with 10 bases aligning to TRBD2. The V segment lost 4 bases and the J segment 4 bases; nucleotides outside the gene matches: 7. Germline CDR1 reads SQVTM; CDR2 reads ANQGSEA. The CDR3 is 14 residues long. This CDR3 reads CSVGPSGRNYEQYF. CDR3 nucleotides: TGCAGCGTTGGCCCTAGCGGGAGAAATTACGAGCAGTACTTC.

CDR3 in DNA: TGTGCCACCAGCAGCAGGGACAGGGACGGGAAAAACATTCAGTACTTC. This sequence encodes CATSSRDRDGKNIQYF. J is TRBJ2-4 and V is TRBV15; 9 positions agree with TRBD1. The CDR3 is 16 residues long. Germline V lookup: CDR1 LNHNV, CDR2 YYDKDF (reference sequence). V was pared by 3 bases and J by 4 bases, with 7 bases of the junction left unmatched.

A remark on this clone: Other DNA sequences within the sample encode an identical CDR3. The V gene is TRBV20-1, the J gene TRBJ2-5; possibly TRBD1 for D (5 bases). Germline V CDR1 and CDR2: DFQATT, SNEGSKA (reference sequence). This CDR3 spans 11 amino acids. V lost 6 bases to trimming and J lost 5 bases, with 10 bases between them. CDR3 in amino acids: CSARDLETQYF. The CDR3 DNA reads TGCAGTGCCAGGGATTTGGAGACCCAGTACTTC.

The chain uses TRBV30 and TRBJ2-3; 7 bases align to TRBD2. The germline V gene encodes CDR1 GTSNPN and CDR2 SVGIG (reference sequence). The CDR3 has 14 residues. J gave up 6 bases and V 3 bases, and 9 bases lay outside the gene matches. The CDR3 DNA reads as TGTGCCTGGAGGTGGCCAGGGAGGGCGGATACGCAGTATTTT. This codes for CAWRWPGRADTQYF.

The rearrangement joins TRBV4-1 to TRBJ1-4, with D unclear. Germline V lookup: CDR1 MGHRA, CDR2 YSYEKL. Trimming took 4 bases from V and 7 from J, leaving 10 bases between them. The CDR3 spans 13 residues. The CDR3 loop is CASSLMSTEKLFF. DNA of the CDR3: TGCGCCAGCAGCCTCATGTCAACTGAAAAACTGTTTTTT.

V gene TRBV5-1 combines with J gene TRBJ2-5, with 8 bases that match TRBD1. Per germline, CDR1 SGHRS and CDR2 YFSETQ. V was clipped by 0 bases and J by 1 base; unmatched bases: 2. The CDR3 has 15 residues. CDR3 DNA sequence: TGCGCCAGCAGCTTGGCACAGGGGGGCCAAGAGACCCAGTACTTC. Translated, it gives CASSLAQGGQETQYF.

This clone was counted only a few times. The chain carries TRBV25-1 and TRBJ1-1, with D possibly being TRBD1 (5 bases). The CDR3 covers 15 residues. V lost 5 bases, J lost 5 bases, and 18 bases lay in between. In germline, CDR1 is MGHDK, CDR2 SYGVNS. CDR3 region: CASSSWRGVGTEAFF. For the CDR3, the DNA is TGTGCCAGCAGTAGCTGGCGAGGGGTTGGTACTGAAGCTTTCTTT.

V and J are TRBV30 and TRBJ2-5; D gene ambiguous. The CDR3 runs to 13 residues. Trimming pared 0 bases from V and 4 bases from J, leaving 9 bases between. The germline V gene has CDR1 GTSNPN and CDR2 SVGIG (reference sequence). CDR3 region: CAWSVAPPETQYF. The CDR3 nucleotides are TGTGCCTGGAGTGTAGCCCCCCCAGAGACCCAGTACTTC.

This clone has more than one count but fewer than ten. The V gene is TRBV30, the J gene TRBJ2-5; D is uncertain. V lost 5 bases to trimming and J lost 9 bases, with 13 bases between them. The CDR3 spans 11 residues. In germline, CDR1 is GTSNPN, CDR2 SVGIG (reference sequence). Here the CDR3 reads CAWEGRKSQYF. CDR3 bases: TGTGCCTGGGAAGGCCGAAAGTCCCAGTACTTC. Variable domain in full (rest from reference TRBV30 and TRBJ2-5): SQTIHQWPATLVQPVGSPLSLECTVEGTSNPNLYWYRQAAGRGLQLLFYSVGIGQISSEVPQNLSASRPQDRQFILSSKKLLLSDSGFYLCAWEGRKSQYFGPGTRLLVL.

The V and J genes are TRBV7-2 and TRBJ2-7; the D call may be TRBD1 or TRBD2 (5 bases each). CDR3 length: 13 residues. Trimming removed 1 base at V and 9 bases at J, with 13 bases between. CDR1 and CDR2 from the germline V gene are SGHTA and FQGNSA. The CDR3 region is CASSLERGSGQYF. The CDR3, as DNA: TGTGCCAGCAGCTTAGAGAGGGGAAGCGGGCAGTACTTC.

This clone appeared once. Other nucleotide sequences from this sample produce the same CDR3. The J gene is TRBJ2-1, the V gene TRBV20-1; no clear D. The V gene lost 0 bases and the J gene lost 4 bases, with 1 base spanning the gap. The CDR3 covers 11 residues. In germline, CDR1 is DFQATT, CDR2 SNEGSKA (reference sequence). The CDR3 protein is CSAREYNEQFF. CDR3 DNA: TGCAGTGCTAGAGAGTACAATGAGCAGTTCTTC.

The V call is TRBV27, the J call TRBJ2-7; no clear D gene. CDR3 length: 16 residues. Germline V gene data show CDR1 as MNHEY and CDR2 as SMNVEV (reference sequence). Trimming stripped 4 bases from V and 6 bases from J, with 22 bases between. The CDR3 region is CASSSSPGLWRCEQYF. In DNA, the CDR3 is TGTGCCAGCAGTTCCTCACCGGGCCTCTGGCGCTGCGAGCAGTACTTC.

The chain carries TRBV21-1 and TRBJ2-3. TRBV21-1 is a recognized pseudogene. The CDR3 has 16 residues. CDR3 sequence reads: CASSKVTPRVTDTQYF. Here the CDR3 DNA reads TGTGCCAGCAGCAAAGTCACACCGCGAGTCACAGATACGCAGTATTTT.